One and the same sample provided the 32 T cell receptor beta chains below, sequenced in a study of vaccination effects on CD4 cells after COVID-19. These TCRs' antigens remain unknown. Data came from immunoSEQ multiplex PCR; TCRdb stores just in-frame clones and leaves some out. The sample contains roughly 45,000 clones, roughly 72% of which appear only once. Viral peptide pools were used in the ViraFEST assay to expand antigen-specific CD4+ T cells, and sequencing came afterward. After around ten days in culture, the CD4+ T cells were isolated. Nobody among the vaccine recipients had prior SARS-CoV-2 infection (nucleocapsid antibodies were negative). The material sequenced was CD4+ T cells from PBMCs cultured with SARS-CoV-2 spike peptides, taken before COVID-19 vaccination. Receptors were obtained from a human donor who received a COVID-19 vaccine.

CDR3: CAWNRGLDEQFF. CDR3 in DNA: TGTGCCTGGAACAGGGGGCTAGATGAGCAGTTCTTC. V is TRBV30 and J is TRBJ2-1; 9 bases line up with TRBD1. Per the germline V gene, CDR1 is GTSNPN and CDR2 is SVGIG (reference sequence). This CDR3 spans 12 amino acids. Germline trimming cut 4 bases from V and 8 bases from J; bases unmatched to any gene: 3.

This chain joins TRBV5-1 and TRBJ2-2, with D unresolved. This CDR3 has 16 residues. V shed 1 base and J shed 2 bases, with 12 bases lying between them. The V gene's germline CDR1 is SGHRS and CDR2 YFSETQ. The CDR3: CASSLMWLANTGELFF. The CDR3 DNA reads TGCGCCAGCAGCTTGATGTGGTTAGCTAACACCGGGGAGCTGTTTTTT.

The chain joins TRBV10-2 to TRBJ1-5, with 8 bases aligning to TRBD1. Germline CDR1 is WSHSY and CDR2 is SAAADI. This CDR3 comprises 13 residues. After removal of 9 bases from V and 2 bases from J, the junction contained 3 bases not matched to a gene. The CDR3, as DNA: TGCGCCAGTGAGGACAGGGGCAATCAGCCCCAGCATTTT. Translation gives CASEDRGNQPQHF.

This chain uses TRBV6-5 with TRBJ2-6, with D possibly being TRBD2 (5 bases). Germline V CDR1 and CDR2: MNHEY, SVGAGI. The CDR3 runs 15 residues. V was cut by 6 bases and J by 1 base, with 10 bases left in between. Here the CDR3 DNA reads TGTGCCAGCAGAAGCCGGGGTTCTGGGGCCAACGTCCTGACTTTC. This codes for CASRSRGSGANVLTF.

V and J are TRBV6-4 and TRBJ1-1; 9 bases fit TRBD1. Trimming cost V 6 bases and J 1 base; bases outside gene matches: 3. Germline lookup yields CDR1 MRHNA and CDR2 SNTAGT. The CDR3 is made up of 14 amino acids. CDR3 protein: CASSKDRGNTEAFF. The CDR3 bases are TGTGCCAGCAGCAAGGACAGGGGGAACACTGAAGCTTTCTTT.

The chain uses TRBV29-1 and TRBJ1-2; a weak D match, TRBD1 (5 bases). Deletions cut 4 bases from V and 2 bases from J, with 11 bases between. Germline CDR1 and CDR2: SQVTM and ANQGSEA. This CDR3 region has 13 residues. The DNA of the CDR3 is TGCAGCGTTGGACAGATCCTGAACTATGGCTACACCTTC. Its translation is CSVGQILNYGYTF.

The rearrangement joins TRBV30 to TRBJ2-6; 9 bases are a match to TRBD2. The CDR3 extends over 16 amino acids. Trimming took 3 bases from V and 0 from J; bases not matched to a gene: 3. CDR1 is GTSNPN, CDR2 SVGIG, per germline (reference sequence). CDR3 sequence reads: CAWRGLAFSGANVLTF. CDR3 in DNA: TGTGCCTGGAGGGGACTAGCCTTCTCTGGGGCCAACGTCCTGACTTTC. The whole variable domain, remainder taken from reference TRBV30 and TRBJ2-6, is SQTIHQWPATLVQPVGSPLSLECTVEGTSNPNLYWYRQAAGRGLQLLFYSVGIGQISSEVPQNLSASRPQDRQFILSSKKLLLSDSGFYLCAWRGLAFSGANVLTFGAGSRLTVL.

As DNA, the CDR3 is TGTGCCAGCAGCTTAGAGGGGGGGCCGCTCTATGAGCAGTTCTTC. Translated: CASSLEGGPLYEQFF. The chain joins TRBV7-9 to TRBJ2-1; D possibly corresponds to TRBD2 (7 bases). Germline CDR1 and CDR2: SEHNR and FQNEAQ (reference sequence). This CDR3 has 15 amino acids. The V gene lost 1 base and the J gene lost 8 bases, with 15 bases spanning the gap.

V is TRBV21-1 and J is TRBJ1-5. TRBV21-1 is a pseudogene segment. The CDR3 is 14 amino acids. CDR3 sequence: CASSKRNSNQPQHF. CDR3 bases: TGTGCCAGCAGCAAGCGGAATAGCAATCAGCCCCAGCATTTT.

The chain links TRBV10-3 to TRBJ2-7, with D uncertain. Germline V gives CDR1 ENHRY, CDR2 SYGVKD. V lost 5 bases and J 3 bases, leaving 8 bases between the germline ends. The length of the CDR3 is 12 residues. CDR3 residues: CAISPGSYEQYV. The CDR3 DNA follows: TGTGCCATCAGTCCCGGAAGCTACGAGCAGTACGTC.

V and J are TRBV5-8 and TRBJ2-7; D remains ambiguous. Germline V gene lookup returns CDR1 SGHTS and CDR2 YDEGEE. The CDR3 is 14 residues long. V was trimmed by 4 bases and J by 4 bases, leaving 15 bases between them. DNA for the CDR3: TGTGCCAGCAGCCCCGCCTCCACGCATTACGAGCAGTACGTC. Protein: CASSPASTHYEQYV.

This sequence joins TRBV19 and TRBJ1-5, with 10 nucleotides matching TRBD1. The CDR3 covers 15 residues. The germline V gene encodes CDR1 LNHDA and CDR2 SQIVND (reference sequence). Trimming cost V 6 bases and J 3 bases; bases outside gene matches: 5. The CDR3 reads CASSRDRGANQPQHF. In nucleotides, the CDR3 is TGTGCCAGTAGCAGGGACAGGGGAGCCAATCAGCCCCAGCATTTT.

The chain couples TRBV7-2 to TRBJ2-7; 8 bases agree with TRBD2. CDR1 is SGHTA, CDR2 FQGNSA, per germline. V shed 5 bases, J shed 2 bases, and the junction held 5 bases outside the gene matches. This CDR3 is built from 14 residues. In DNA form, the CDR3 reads TGTGCCAGCAGCCGGGTAGCGGGGACCTACGAGCAGTACGTC. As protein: CASSRVAGTYEQYV.

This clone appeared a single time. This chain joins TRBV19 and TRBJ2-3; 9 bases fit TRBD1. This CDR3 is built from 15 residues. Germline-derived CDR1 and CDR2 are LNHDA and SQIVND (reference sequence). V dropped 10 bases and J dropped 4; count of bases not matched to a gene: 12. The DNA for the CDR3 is TGTGCCACTTCCCCTGGGGGACAGGGTCCAGATACGCAGTATTTT. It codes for CATSPGGQGPDTQYF.

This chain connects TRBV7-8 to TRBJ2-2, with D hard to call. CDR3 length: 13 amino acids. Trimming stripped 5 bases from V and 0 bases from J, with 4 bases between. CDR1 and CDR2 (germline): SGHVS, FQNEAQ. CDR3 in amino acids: CASSTTNTGELFF. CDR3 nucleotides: TGTGCCAGCAGCACTACGAACACCGGGGAGCTGTTTTTT.

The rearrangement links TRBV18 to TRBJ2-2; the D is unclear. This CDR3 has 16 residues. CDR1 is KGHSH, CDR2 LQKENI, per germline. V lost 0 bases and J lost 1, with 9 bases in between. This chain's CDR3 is CASSPPGKGNTGELFF. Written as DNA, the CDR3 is TGTGCCAGCTCACCACCAGGGAAGGGGAACACCGGGGAGCTGTTTTTT.

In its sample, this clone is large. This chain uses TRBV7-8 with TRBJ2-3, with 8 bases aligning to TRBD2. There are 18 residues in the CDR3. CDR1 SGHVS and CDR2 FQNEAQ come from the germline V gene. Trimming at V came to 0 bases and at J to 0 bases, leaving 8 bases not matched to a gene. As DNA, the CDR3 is TGTGCCAGCAGCTTAGCCGATTCGGGAGGGCCTAGCACAGATACGCAGTATTTT. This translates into CASSLADSGGPSTDTQYF.

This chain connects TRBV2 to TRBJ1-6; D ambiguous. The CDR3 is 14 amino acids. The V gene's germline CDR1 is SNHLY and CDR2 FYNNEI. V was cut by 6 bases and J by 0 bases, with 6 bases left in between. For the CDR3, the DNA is TGTGCCAGCAGAGGCAGCTCCTATAATTCACCCCTCCACTTT. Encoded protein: CASRGSSYNSPLHF.

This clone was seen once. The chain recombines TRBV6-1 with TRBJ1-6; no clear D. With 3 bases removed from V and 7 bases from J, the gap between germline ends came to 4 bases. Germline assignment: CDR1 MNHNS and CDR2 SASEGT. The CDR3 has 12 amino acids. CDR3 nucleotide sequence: TGTGCCAGCAGTGAGCAGAATTCACCCCTCCACTTT. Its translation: CASSEQNSPLHF.

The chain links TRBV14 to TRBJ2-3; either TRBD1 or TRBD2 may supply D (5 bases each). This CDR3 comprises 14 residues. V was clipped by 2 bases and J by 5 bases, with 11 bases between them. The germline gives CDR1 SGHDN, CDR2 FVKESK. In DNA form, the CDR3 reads TGTGCCAGCAGCCAACGGGGCTGGGGAGATACGCAGTATTTT. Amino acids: CASSQRGWGDTQYF.

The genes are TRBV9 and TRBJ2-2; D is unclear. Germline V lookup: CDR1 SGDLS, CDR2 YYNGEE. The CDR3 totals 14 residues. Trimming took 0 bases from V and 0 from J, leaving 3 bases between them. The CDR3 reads CASSVEPNTGELFF. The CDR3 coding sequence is TGTGCCAGCAGCGTAGAACCGAACACCGGGGAGCTGTTTTTT.

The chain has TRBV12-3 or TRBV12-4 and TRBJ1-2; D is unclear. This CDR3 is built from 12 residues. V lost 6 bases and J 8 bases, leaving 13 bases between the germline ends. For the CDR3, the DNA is TGTGCCAGCAGCGACATACTTCGGGGCTACACCTTC. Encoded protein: CASSDILRGYTF.

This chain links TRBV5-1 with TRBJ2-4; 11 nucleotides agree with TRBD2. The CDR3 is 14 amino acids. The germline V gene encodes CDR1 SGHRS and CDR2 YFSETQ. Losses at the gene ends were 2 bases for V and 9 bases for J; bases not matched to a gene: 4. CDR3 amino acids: CASSLPSGGSIQYF. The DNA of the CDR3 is TGCGCCAGCAGCTTACCTAGCGGGGGGAGCATTCAGTACTTC. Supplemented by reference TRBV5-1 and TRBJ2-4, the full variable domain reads KAGVTQTPRYLIKTRGQQVTLSCSPISGHRSVSWYQQTPGQGLQFLFEYFSETQRNKGNFPGRFSGRQFSNSRSEMNVSTLELGDSALYLCASSLPSGGSIQYFGAGTRLSVL.

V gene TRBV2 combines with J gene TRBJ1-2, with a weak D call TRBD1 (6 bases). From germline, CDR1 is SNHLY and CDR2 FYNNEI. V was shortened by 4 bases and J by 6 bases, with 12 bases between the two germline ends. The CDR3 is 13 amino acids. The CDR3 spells CASSVIGTNGYTF. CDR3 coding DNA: TGTGCCAGCAGTGTTATCGGGACAAATGGCTACACCTTC.

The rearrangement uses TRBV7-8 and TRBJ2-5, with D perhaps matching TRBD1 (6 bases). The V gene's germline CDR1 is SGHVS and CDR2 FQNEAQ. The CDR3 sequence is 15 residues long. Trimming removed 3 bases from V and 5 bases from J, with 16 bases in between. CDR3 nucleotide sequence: TGTGCCAGCAGCTTGCCGCTACAGGGAATGGAGACCCAGTACTTC. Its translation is CASSLPLQGMETQYF.

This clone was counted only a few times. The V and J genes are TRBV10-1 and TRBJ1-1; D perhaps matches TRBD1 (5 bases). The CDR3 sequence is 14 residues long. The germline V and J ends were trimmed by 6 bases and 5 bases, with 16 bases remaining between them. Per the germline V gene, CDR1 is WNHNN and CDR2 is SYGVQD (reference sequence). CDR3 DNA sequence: TGCGCCAGCAGGGCCTCAGGGCGAGGGACTGAAGCTTTCTTT. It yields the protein CASRASGRGTEAFF.

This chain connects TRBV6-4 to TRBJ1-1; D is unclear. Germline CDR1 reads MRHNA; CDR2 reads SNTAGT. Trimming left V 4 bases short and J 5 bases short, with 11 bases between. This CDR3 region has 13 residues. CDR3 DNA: TGTGCCAGCAGTGTGGGCTTTGGGACTGAAGCTTTCTTT. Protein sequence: CASSVGFGTEAFF.

The CDR3 spells CASSDAGSMPNYGYTF. As DNA, the CDR3 is TGTGCCAGCAGTGATGCAGGGAGTATGCCTAACTATGGCTACACCTTC. This chain joins TRBV6-1 and TRBJ1-2; TRBD1 is a possible D gene (5 bases). The CDR3 contains 16 residues. CDR1 MNHNS and CDR2 SASEGT come from the germline V gene. Deletions cut 3 bases from V and 0 bases from J, with 14 bases between.

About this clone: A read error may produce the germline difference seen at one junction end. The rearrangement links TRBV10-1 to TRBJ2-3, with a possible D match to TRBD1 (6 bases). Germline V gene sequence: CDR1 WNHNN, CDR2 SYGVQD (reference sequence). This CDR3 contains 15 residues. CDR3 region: CASRDGGKSTDTQYF. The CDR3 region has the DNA TGCGCCAGCCGTGATGGGGGCAAGAGCACAGATACGCAGTATTTT.

The CDR3 sequence: CASRSGRGVRETQYF. The CDR3 nucleotides read TGTGCCAGTAGGTCAGGGAGGGGAGTTCGGGAGACCCAGTACTTC. The V call is TRBV19, the J call TRBJ2-5; 7 bases line up with TRBD2. In germline, CDR1 is LNHDA, CDR2 SQIVND (reference sequence). This CDR3 has 15 residues. V dropped 6 bases and J dropped 5; count of bases not matched to a gene: 12.

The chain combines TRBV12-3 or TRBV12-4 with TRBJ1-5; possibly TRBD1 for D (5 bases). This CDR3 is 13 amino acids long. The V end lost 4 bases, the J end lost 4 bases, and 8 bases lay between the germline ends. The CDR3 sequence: CASSSGQNQPQHF. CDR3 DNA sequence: TGTGCCAGCAGTTCAGGACAAAATCAGCCCCAGCATTTT.

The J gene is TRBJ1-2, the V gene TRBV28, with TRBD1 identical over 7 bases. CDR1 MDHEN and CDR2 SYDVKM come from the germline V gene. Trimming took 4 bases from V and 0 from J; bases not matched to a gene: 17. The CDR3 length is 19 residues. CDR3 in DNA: TGTGCCAGCAGTTCCTACCGGGACAGCCTAAAGTTAGCTAACTATGGCTACACCTTC. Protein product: CASSSYRDSLKLANYGYTF.